Included here is one TCR beta chain sequence, with context. Its antigen is still unknown. The CDR3 runs to 13 residues. Deletions cut 5 bases from V and 6 bases from J, with 11 bases between. Looked up from germline, CDR1 is SGHTA and CDR2 is FQGTGA. The PCR contained 60 Vbeta and 13 Jbeta primers. The assay was immunoSEQ multiplex PCR, and TCRdb's table has in-frame clones only and misses some. This sample carries 130,000 to 150,000 clones, about 79% of them seen once, and the ten largest clones take around 4%. These data are taken from a study of cytomegalovirus exposure and HLA in healthy donors. About the research overall: Roughly 180 million T cells yielded under 130 million unique TCR beta sequences in earlier analysis.

Broader study findings: The study assumed roughly uniform donor sequencing depth for presence/absence analyses. A reported reduction in N-insertions relative to the approximately 600-donor mean was seen in an Asian-associated ancestry cluster in a later analysis.

This chain joins TRBV7-3 and TRBJ2-1; TRBD2 might be the D (6 bases). This clonotype was obtained from a man between 35 and 55 years old in good health and CMV-seropositive. The material sequenced was PBMCs. In DNA, the CDR3 is TGTGCCAGCAGCCAGACTAGAGCCAATGAGCAGTTCTTC. Translating it yields CASSQTRANEQFF.